This is a list of T cell receptor beta chains from one sample in a study of cytotoxic CD8 clonotypes in ibrutinib-treated CLL. Only in-frame clones appear in the TCRdb table, and some are missing; sequencing was by immunoSEQ multiplex PCR. The sample shows tens of thousands of clones, approximately 80% of them seen only once. The starting material was PBMCs, obtained at disease progression, from a patient treated with ibrutinib. These receptors were collected from a human donor with chronic lymphocytic leukemia. CDR3s include the opening cysteine and the closing phenylalanine or tryptophan. The order of the fields is clone size, J gene, V gene, D gene, CDR3 protein, CDR3 DNA. D genes are given only for firm matches. Not all rows give a size; the values are once, few, many and, for expanded clones, a class.

>.|TRBJ2-7|TRBV30|TRBD1
CAWSIDRGASYEQYF
TGTGCCTGGAGTATAGACAGGGGGGCCTCCTACGAGCAGTACTTC
>few|TRBJ1-1|TRBV10-1|.
CASSDTRANTEAFF
TGCGCCAGCAGTGACACACGGGCAAACACTGAAGCTTTCTTT
>.|TRBJ2-5|TRBV5-1|.
CASSFLSAGLETQYF
TGCGCCAGCAGCTTTTTGTCGGCAGGGTTAGAGACCCAGTACTTC
>once|TRBJ2-1|TRBV5-4|TRBD2
CASSFRLAITSYNEQFF
TGTGCCAGCAGCTTCCGACTAGCGATTACTTCCTACAATGAGCAGTTCTTC
>.|TRBJ2-3|TRBV6-1|TRBD2
CASKTSGSTDTQYF
TGTGCCAGCAAGACTAGCGGTAGCACAGATACGCAGTATTTT
>.|TRBJ2-5|TRBV10-3|.
CAISESKDSQETQYF
TGTGCCATCAGTGAGTCTAAGGACTCACAAGAGACCCAGTACTTC
>.|TRBJ2-6|TRBV2|.
CASSLRVHPGANVLTF
TGTGCCAGCAGTCTCCGGGTGCACCCTGGGGCCAACGTCCTGACTTTC
>.|TRBJ1-2|TRBV5-4|.
CASSLEVVWGGIGGGYTF
TGTGCCAGCAGCTTGGAAGTGGTATGGGGGGGCATCGGCGGTGGCTACACCTTC
>.|TRBJ1-6|TRBV27|.
CATYQQDRLNSPLHF
TGTGCCACCTACCAACAGGACAGATTAAATTCACCCCTCCACTTT
>.|TRBJ2-7|TRBV29-1|.
CSVDDGSYEQYF
TGCAGCGTTGATGACGGCTCCTACGAGCAGTACTTC
>.|TRBJ2-1|TRBV4-1|TRBD1
CASSSRDRVNEQFF
TGCGCCAGCAGCAGCCGGGACAGGGTTAATGAGCAGTTCTTC
>.|TRBJ1-5|TRBV4-1|.
CASSQDSFPFHQPQHF
TGCGCCAGCAGCCAAGACAGTTTCCCCTTTCATCAGCCCCAGCATTTT
>.|TRBJ2-7|TRBV28|.
CASTGGYTSYEQYF
TGTGCCAGCACCGGAGGGTACACGTCCTACGAGCAGTACTTC
>few|TRBJ2-6|TRBV11-2|.
CASSWAGSNVLTF
TGTGCCAGCAGCTGGGCGGGGTCCAACGTCCTGACTTTC
>.|TRBJ2-1|TRBV7-8|TRBD1
CASSSRDSRMQFF
TGTGCCAGCAGCAGCCGGGACAGTAGAATGCAGTTCTTC
>.|TRBJ2-3|TRBV29-1|.
CSVPTGGADTQYF
TGCAGCGTTCCCACAGGGGGGGCAGATACGCAGTATTTT
>.|TRBJ2-7|TRBV27|TRBD1
CASSFHGQGVEQYF
TGTGCCAGCAGTTTCCACGGACAGGGAGTCGAGCAGTACTTC
>.|TRBJ2-5|TRBV5-5|TRBD1
CASSSGQGALTGSQYF
TGTGCCAGCAGCTCCGGACAGGGGGCCTTAACCGGGTCCCAGTACTTC
>.|TRBJ2-7|TRBV5-6|TRBD1
CASSLAGGFEQYF
TGTGCCAGCAGCTTGGCAGGGGGCTTTGAGCAGTACTTC
>.|TRBJ1-3|TRBV6-1|.
CASSEAGDGNTIYF
TGTGCCAGCAGTGAAGCGGGGGACGGAAACACCATATATTTT
>.|TRBJ1-2|TRBV4-2|.
CASSQGGRGRAFGYTF
TGTGCCAGCAGCCAAGGAGGCAGGGGCCGGGCCTTTGGCTACACCTTC
>.|TRBJ1-5|TRBV28|TRBD1
CVSGTGFNQPQHF
TGTGTGTCTGGGACAGGCTTCAATCAGCCCCAGCATTTT
>.|TRBJ1-1|TRBV19|.
CASSWQHTVPNTEAFF
TGTGCCAGTAGTTGGCAACACACTGTCCCGAACACTGAAGCTTTCTTT
>few|TRBJ1-6|TRBV30|.
CAWRAYNSPLHF
TGTGCCTGGAGGGCATATAATTCACCCCTCCACTTT
>.|TRBJ2-1|TRBV28|TRBD2
CASSLTTSVEQFF
TGTGCCAGCAGTTTAACGACTAGCGTTGAGCAGTTCTTC
>.|TRBJ2-1|TRBV29-1|TRBD1
CSAWDSRSYNEQFF
TGCAGCGCCTGGGACAGCCGCTCCTACAATGAGCAGTTCTTC
>few|TRBJ1-6|TRBV5-1|.
CASSFGYGAVEFDLHF
TGCGCCAGCAGCTTCGGCTACGGGGCGGTTGAGTTTGACCTCCACTTT
>few|TRBJ2-7|TRBV15|.
CATSRDSRGPSF
TGTGCCACCAGCAGAGATTCGAGGGGCCCTAGCTTC
>.|TRBJ2-7|TRBV11-1|.
CASSLSRGLSYEQYF
TGTGCCAGCAGCTTAAGCAGGGGCCTGTCCTACGAGCAGTACTTC
>.|TRBJ1-6|TRBV11-2|.
CASSLDQSRPLHF
TGTGCCAGCAGCTTAGATCAGAGTAGACCCCTCCACTTT
>.|TRBJ2-2|TRBV11-2|.
CASSSLLMHGELFF
TGTGCCAGCAGCTCCCTTCTGATGCACGGGGAGCTGTTTTTT
>.|TRBJ2-5|TRBV11-3|TRBD2
CASSAGLAASMGPQETQYF
TGTGCCAGCAGCGCGGGACTAGCGGCCTCAATGGGGCCCCAAGAGACCCAGTACTTC
>.|TRBJ2-7|TRBV27|TRBD1
CASSAPGQSISYEQYF
TGTGCCAGCAGTGCCCCGGGACAGAGTATATCCTACGAGCAGTACTTC
>.|TRBJ2-2|TRBV15|TRBD2
CATSRDILAGVGELFF
TGTGCCACCAGCAGAGATATACTAGCGGGGGTCGGGGAGCTGTTTTTT